A selection of T cell receptor beta chains follows, all from one sample in a study of blood T cell repertoires in COVID-19. The data were produced by immunoSEQ multiplex PCR, yet TCRdb's version contains in-frame clones alone and is incomplete. The sample has 150,000 to 200,000 clones, more than 65% seen once. Sequencing used PBMCs or T cells enriched from blood (not recorded which). These receptors originate from a man in his 60s who had recovered from COVID-19. Each CDR3 is given with its conserved first and last residue. The D gene is left open where the match is weak. Clone size, where shown, is once, few, many, or a class for clones that have expanded.

d_gene,v_gene,len,abundance,j_gene,CDR3aa,CDR3nt
NA,TRBV5-6,14,NA,TRBJ2-2,CASSFRQNTGELFF,TGTGCCAGCAGCTTTAGACAGAACACCGGGGAGCTGTTTTTT
NA,TRBV9,14,few,TRBJ2-7,CASSVRPGDHEQYF,TGTGCCAGCAGCGTAAGGCCAGGGGACCACGAGCAGTACTTC
TRBD1,TRBV5-1,16,NA,TRBJ1-4,CASSAQPGQGDEKLFF,TGCGCCAGCAGCGCCCAACCGGGACAGGGGGATGAAAAACTGTTTTTT
TRBD1,TRBV27,18,NA,TRBJ1-4,CASSLVRGAGGVNEKLFF,TGTGCCAGCAGTTTAGTTCGAGGGGCAGGGGGCGTTAATGAAAAACTGTTTTTT
TRBD1,TRBV7-3,17,NA,TRBJ2-2,CASSFKPGTGHPGELFF,TGTGCCAGCAGCTTTAAGCCCGGGACAGGGCACCCCGGGGAGCTGTTTTTT
TRBD1,TRBV29-1,11,NA,TRBJ2-4,CSAGTGSIQYF,TGCAGCGCCGGGACAGGGTCCATTCAGTACTTC
NA,TRBV9,13,NA,TRBJ2-1,CASSVAGDTQQFF,TGTGCCAGCAGCGTGGCAGGCGATACTCAGCAGTTCTTC
NA,TRBV19,14,few,TRBJ2-7,CASTPTGRIDEQYF,TGTGCCAGTACCCCCACAGGGAGAATCGACGAGCAGTACTTC
TRBD1,TRBV2,15,NA,TRBJ1-6,CASIGTGAGNSPLHF,TGTGCCAGCATTGGGACAGGGGCTGGTAATTCACCCCTCCACTTT
TRBD1,TRBV9,18,NA,TRBJ2-2,CASSVSGTGAEFGGELFF,TGTGCCAGCAGCGTTTCTGGGACAGGGGCAGAATTTGGCGGGGAGCTGTTTTTT
TRBD2,TRBV10-3,14,NA,TRBJ2-1,CAISRGRVNNEQFF,TGTGCCATCAGTCGCGGGAGGGTAAACAATGAGCAGTTCTTC
TRBD1,TRBV24-1,17,few,TRBJ2-6,CATRPGTGNSGANVLTF,TGTGCCACCCGTCCCGGGACAGGGAACTCTGGGGCCAACGTCCTGACTTTC
NA,TRBV5-1,15,NA,TRBJ2-1,CASSPYRESNNEQFF,TGCGCCAGCAGCCCTTACAGGGAAAGTAACAATGAGCAGTTCTTC
TRBD2,TRBV5-1,16,NA,TRBJ2-5,CASSLGAGGYQETQYF,TGCGCCAGCAGCTTGGGGGCGGGAGGATACCAAGAGACCCAGTACTTC
NA,TRBV30,16,NA,TRBJ2-1,CAWSSRGGVFYNEQFF,TGTGCCTGGAGCTCGAGGGGGGGAGTCTTCTACAATGAGCAGTTCTTC
TRBD2,TRBV29-1,14,NA,TRBJ2-2,CSVAPSGKGGELFF,TGCAGCGTTGCCCCTAGCGGGAAGGGGGGGGAGCTGTTTTTT
NA,TRBV18,16,NA,TRBJ1-5,CASSPPAGVGNQPQHF,TGTGCCAGCTCACCACCGGCGGGAGTAGGGAATCAGCCCCAGCATTTT
NA,TRBV5-4,14,NA,TRBJ1-2,CASSLGQVAYGYTF,TGTGCCAGCAGCTTGGGCCAGGTGGCGTATGGCTACACCTTC
TRBD2,TRBV7-7,17,NA,TRBJ2-2,CASSLWGPAGDTGELFF,TGTGCTAGCAGCTTATGGGGCCCAGCGGGGGACACCGGGGAGCTGTTTTTT
TRBD1,TRBV3-1/TRBV3-2,13,NA,TRBJ1-2,CASSPAGQPGYTF,TGTGCCAGCAGCCCCGCGGGACAGCCTGGCTACACCTTC
TRBD2,TRBV7-3,14,NA,TRBJ2-3,CASSPGLAGGAQYF,TGTGCCAGCAGCCCAGGGCTAGCGGGAGGCGCGCAGTATTTT
NA,TRBV18,14,few,TRBJ1-1,CASSPRGRNTEAFF,TGTGCCAGCTCACCACGGGGGCGGAACACTGAAGCTTTCTTT
NA,TRBV1,15,NA,TRBJ2-7,CTSSQDHGADYEQYF,TGCACCAGCAGCCAAGATCATGGGGCGGACTACGAGCAGTACTTC
NA,TRBV5-5,15,NA,TRBJ2-7,CASSLLSGQSYEQYF,TGTGCCAGCAGCTTGCTTTCAGGACAGAGCTACGAGCAGTACTTC
NA,TRBV19,17,NA,TRBJ1-5,CASSKGRADGEYQPQHF,TGTGCCAGTAGTAAGGGCCGTGCAGACGGGGAGTATCAGCCCCAGCATTTT
TRBD2,TRBV9,15,few,TRBJ2-7,CASSVASGGASEQYF,TGTGCCAGCAGCGTGGCTAGCGGGGGGGCGAGTGAGCAGTACTTC